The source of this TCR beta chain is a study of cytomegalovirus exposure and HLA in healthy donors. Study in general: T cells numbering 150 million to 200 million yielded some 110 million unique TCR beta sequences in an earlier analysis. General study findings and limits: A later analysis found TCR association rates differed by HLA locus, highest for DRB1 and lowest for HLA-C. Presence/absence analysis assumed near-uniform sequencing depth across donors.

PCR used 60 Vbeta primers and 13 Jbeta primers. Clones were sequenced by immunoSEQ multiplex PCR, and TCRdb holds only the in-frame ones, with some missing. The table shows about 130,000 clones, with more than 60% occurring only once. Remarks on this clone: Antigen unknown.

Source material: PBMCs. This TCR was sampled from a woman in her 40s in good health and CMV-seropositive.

The CDR3 loop is CASSRPAQGNYGYTF. The CDR3 DNA sequence: TGTGCCAGCAGCCGCCCCGCTCAGGGTAACTATGGCTACACCTTC. The chain employs TRBV28 and TRBJ1-2; the D gene is possibly TRBD1 (5 bases). This CDR3 spans 15 amino acids. V dropped 6 bases and J dropped 1 base, with 15 bases sitting between them. CDR1 is MDHEN, CDR2 SYDVKM, per germline.